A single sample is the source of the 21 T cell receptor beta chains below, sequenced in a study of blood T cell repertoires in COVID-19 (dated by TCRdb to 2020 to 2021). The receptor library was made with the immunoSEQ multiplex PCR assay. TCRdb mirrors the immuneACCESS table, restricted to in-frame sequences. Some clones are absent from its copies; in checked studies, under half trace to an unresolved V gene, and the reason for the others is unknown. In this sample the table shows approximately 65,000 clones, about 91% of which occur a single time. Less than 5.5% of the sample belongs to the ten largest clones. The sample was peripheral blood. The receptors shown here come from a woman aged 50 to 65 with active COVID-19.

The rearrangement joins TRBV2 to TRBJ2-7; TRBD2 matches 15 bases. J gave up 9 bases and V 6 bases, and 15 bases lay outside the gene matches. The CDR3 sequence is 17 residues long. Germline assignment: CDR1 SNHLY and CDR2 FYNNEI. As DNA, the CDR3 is TGTGCCAGCAGCGGACTAGCGGGAGGGCCACTGGTGAGCGGGCAGTACTTC. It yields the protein CASSGLAGGPLVSGQYF.

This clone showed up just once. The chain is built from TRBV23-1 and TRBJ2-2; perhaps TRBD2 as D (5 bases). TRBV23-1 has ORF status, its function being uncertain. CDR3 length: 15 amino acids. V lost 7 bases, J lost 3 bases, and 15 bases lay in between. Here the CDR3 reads CASKGGPGYTGELFF. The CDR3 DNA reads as TGCGCCAGCAAAGGAGGACCGGGGTACACCGGGGAGCTGTTTTTT.

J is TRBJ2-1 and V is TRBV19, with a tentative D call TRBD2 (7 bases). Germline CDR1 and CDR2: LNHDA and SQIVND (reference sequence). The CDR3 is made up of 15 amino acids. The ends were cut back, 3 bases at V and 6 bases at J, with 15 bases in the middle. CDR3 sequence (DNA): TGTGCCAGTAGTATGGGGGGGCAGATGGTCAATGAGCAGTTCTTC. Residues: CASSMGGQMVNEQFF.

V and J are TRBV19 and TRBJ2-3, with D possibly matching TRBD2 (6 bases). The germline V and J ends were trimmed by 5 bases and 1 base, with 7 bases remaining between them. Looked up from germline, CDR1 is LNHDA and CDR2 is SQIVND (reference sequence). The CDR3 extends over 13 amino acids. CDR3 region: CASSSGGTDTQYF. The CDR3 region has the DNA TGTGCCAGTAGTTCGGGGGGCACAGATACGCAGTATTTT.

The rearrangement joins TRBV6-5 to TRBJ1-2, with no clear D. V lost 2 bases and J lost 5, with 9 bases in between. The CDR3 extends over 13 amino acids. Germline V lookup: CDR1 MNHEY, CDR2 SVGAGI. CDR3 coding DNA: TGTGCCAGCAGTTACACAGACGATTATGGCTACACCTTC. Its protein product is CASSYTDDYGYTF.

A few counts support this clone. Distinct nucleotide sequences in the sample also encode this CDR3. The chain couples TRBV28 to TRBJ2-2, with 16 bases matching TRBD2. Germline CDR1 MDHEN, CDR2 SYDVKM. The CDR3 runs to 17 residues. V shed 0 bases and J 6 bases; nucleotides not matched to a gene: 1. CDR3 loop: CASSLWGLAGGPGELFF. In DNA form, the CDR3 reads TGTGCCAGCAGTTTATGGGGACTAGCGGGAGGGCCCGGGGAGCTGTTTTTT.

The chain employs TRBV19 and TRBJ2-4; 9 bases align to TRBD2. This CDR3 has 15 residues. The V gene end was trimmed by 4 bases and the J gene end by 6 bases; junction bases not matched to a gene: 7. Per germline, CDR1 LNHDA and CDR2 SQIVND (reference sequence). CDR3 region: CASSSGRVTGNIQYF. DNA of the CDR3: TGTGCCAGTAGTAGCGGGAGGGTTACGGGAAACATTCAGTACTTC.

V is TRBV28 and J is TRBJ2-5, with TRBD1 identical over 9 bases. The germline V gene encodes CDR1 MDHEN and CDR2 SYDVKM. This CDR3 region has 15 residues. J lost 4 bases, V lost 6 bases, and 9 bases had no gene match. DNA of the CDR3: TGTGCCAGCAGAGTTTCGGGGGGACAGGGAGAGACCCAGTACTTC. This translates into CASRVSGGQGETQYF.

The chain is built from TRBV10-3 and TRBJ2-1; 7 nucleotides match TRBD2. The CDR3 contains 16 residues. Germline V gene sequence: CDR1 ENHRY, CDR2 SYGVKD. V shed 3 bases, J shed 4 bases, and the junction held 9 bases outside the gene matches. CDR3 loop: CAISDPKAGMYNEQFF. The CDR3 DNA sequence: TGTGCCATCAGTGACCCCAAAGCGGGAATGTACAATGAGCAGTTCTTC.

CDR3 sequence reads: CASSFSDRADIQYF. In DNA, the CDR3 is TGCGCCAGCAGCTTCTCGGACAGGGCGGACATTCAGTACTTC. The V call is TRBV5-1, the J call TRBJ2-4; 8 bases match TRBD1. The CDR3 is 14 residues long. Trimming cost V 2 bases and J 8 bases; bases outside gene matches: 6. Per germline, CDR1 SGHRS and CDR2 YFSETQ. The whole variable domain, filled in from reference TRBV5-1 and TRBJ2-4, reads KAGVTQTPRYLIKTRGQQVTLSCSPISGHRSVSWYQQTPGQGLQFLFEYFSETQRNKGNFPGRFSGRQFSNSRSEMNVSTLELGDSALYLCASSFSDRADIQYFGAGTRLSVL.

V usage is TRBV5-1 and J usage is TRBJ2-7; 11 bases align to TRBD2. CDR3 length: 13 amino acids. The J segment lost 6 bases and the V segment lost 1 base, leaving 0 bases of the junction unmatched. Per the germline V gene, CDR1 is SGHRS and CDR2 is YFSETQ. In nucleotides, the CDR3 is TGCGCCAGCAGCTTGACTAGCGGGAGCGAGCAGTACTTC. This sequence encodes CASSLTSGSEQYF.

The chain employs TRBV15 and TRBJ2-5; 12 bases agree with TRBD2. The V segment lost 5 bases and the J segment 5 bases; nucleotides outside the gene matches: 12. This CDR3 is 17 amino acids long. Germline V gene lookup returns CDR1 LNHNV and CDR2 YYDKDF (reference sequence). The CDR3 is CATSPRGPSGRAETQYF. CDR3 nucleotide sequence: TGTGCCACCAGCCCCCGAGGTCCTAGCGGGAGGGCGGAGACCCAGTACTTC. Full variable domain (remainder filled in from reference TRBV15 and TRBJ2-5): DAMVIQNPRYQVTQFGKPVTLSCSQTLNHNVMYWYQQKSSQAPKLLFHYYDKDFNNEADTPDNFQSRRPNTSFCFLDIRSPGLGDTAMYLCATSPRGPSGRAETQYFGPGTRLLVL.

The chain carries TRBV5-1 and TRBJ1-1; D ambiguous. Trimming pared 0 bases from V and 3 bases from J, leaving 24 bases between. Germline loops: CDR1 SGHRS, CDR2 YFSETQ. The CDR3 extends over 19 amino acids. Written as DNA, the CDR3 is TGCGCCAGCAGCTTGGTGAGGGTTGTAAATGTTGTTCAGGACACTGAAGCTTTCTTT. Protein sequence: CASSLVRVVNVVQDTEAFF.

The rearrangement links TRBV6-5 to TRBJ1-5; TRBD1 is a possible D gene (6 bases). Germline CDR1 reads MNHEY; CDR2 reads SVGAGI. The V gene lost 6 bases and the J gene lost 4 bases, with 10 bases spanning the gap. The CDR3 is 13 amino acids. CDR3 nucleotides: TGTGCCAGCAGGCAGGGGTGGAATCAGCCCCAGCATTTT. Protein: CASRQGWNQPQHF.

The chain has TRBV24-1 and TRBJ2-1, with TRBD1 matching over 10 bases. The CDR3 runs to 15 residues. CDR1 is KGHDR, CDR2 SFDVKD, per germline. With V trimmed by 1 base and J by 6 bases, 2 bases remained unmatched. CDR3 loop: CATSDFRTGGNEQFF. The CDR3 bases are TGTGCCACCAGTGATTTTCGGACAGGGGGCAATGAGCAGTTCTTC.

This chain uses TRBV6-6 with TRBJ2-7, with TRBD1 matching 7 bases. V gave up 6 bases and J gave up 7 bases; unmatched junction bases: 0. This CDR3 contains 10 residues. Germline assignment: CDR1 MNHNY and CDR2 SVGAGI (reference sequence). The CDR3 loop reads CASSRGEQYF. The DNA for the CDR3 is TGTGCCAGCAGCAGGGGGGAGCAGTACTTC.

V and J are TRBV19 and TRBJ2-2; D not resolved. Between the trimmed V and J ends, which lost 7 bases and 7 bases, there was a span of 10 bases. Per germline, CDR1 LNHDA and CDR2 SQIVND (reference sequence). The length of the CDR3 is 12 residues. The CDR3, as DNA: TGTGCCAGTACTGACTCGGGCGGGGAGCTGTTTTTT. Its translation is CASTDSGGELFF.

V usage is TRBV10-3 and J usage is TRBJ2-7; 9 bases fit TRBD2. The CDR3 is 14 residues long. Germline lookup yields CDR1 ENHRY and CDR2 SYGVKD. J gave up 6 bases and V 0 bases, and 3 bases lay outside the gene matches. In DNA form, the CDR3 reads TGTGCCATCAGTGAGTCGGCGGGAGGGCGCGAGCAGTACTTC. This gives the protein CAISESAGGREQYF.

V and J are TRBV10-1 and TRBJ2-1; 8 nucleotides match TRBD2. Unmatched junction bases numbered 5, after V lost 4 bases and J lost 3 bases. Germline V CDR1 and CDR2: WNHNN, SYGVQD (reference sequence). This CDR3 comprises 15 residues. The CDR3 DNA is TGCGCCAGCAGTGCCGGCGGGAGGAACTACAATGAGCAGTTCTTC. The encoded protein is CASSAGGRNYNEQFF.

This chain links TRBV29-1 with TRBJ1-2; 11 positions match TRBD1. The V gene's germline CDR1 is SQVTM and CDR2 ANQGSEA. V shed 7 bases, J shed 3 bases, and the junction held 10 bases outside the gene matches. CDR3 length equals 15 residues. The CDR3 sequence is CSANAGTGGDYGYTF. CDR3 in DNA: TGCAGCGCTAACGCAGGGACAGGGGGGGACTATGGCTACACCTTC.

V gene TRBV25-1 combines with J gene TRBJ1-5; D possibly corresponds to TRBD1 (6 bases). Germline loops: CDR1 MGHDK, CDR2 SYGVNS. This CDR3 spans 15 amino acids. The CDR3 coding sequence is TGTGCTCGTATCCAGGGGTTTGATAGCAATCAGCCCCAGCATTTT. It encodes CARIQGFDSNQPQHF.